The source of this TCR beta chain is a study of cytomegalovirus exposure and HLA in healthy donors. PCR involved 60 Vbeta and 13 Jbeta primers. Method: immunoSEQ multiplex PCR; TCRdb's copy keeps in-frame clones and lacks some. The sample records some 150,000 clones, 80% being singletons. The TCR comes from a man aged 25 to 40 in good health and CMV-seronegative. Source material: PBMCs.

As DNA, the CDR3 is TGTGCCAGCAGTTACGGGACAGGGGGCTACGAGCAGTACTTC. This codes for CASSYGTGGYEQYF. V is TRBV6-6 and J is TRBJ2-7, with 11 bases identical to TRBD1. Germline V gene sequence: CDR1 MNHNY, CDR2 SVGAGI (reference sequence). V lost 2 bases, J lost 3 bases, and 0 bases stayed unmatched. There are 14 residues in the CDR3.